The rows below give T cell receptor beta chains drawn from one sample of a study of OX40 agonist ivuxolimab in advanced cancers. Using immunoSEQ multiplex PCR, the repertoire was profiled, and TCRdb retains in-frame clones only, with some absent. The sample has some 37,000 clones; around 82% are singletons. This specimen consisted of CD4+ or CD8+ T cells sorted from blood, obtained in a trial of the OX40 agonist ivuxolimab. The source of these receptors is an adult with an advanced solid tumor such as melanoma, head and neck, liver or kidney cancer. CDR3s include the opening cysteine and the closing phenylalanine or tryptophan. The D gene is left open where the match is weak. The size field is filled for only some rows; it gives once, few, many or a size class.

length	size	D	V	J	DNA	CDR3
14	once	-	TRBV5-6	TRBJ1-5	TGTGCCAGCAGCCAGGGACTTGTAAATCAGCCCCAGCATTTT	CASSQGLVNQPQHF
15	few	TRBD1	TRBV7-2	TRBJ2-7	TGTGCCAGCAGCTTAGCGATAGACAGGGTCGACGAGCAGTACTTC	CASSLAIDRVDEQYF
16	-	TRBD2	TRBV4-3	TRBJ2-3	TGCGCCAGCAGCCAAGCAGGGACTAGCGGGGTTGATACGCAGTATTTT	CASSQAGTSGVDTQYF
12	-	-	TRBV18	TRBJ1-3	TGTGCCAGCTCGGGGGTTGAAAACACCATATATTTT	CASSGVENTIYF
14	once	-	TRBV5-8	TRBJ1-2	TGTGCCAGCAGCCGGGACTACCGACTCTATGGCTACACCTTC	CASSRDYRLYGYTF
15	-	TRBD1	TRBV6-5	TRBJ2-7	TGTGCCAGCAGTCGCCAGGGGGCCTTGACGGGGGAGCAGTACTTC	CASSRQGALTGEQYF
15	-	TRBD1	TRBV6-5	TRBJ2-3	TGTGCCAGCAGCCCCCGGACAGGAGACACAGATACGCAGTATTTT	CASSPRTGDTDTQYF
14	-	-	TRBV7-2	TRBJ1-5	TGTGCCAGCAGCTTAGGCAGGGGCAATCAGCCCCAGCATTTT	CASSLGRGNQPQHF
16	-	TRBD1	TRBV7-2	TRBJ2-7	TGTGCCAGCAGCTTAAAACCCCGGACAGGCTCCTACGAGCAGTACTTC	CASSLKPRTGSYEQYF
11	-	-	TRBV29-1	TRBJ1-2	TGCAGCGTCGGACATTACTATGGCTACACCTTC	CSVGHYYGYTF
15	-	TRBD2	TRBV2	TRBJ2-1	TGTGCCAGCAGCCTACTAGCGGGGGGGCCAGGAGAGCAGTTCTTC	CASSLLAGGPGEQFF
15	-	TRBD1	TRBV5-8	TRBJ1-1	TGTGCCAGCAGCCCCGGACAGGGCATGAACACTGAAGCTTTCTTT	CASSPGQGMNTEAFF
15	-	-	TRBV19	TRBJ1-3	TGTGCCAGTAGTATTTGGGGTCACTCTGGAAACACCATATATTTT	CASSIWGHSGNTIYF
12	-	-	TRBV5-8	TRBJ1-1	TGTGCCAGCAGCGTTACGGGAACTGAAGCTTTCTTT	CASSVTGTEAFF
13	-	TRBD2	TRBV9	TRBJ2-4	TGTGCCAGCAGCCCCCGGGAGGGGGACATTCAGTACTTC	CASSPREGDIQYF
14	-	-	TRBV6-1	TRBJ1-2	TGTGCCAGCAGTGAAACCTTATATAACTATGGCTACACCTTC	CASSETLYNYGYTF
12	-	-	TRBV29-1	TRBJ2-5	TGCAGCGTTGTTCGACAGCAAGAGACCCAGTACTTC	CSVVRQQETQYF
13	few	-	TRBV6-5	TRBJ1-1	TGTGCCAGCAGCTGGGACACGAACACTGAAGCTTTCTTT	CASSWDTNTEAFF
19	-	-	TRBV4-1	TRBJ1-5	TGCGCCAGCAGCCAAGGACTTGCGGGTGCTGTGAGGAGCAATCAGCCCCAGCATTTT	CASSQGLAGAVRSNQPQHF
14	-	-	TRBV6-4	TRBJ1-2	TGTGCCAGCAGTGACTCAGGCAGGGAAGGTGGCTACACCTTC	CASSDSGREGGYTF
15	-	-	TRBV21-1	TRBJ2-7	TGTGCCAGCAGCTCCGGGACAGGTGTAGTCAACGAGCAGTACTTC	CASSSGTGVVNEQYF
16	-	-	TRBV5-1	TRBJ2-2	TGCGCCAGCAGCTTGGCCGCCAGAATGAACACCGGGGAGCTGTTTTTT	CASSLAARMNTGELFF
13	-	-	TRBV5-8	TRBJ1-1	TGTGCCAGCAGCGCAGGAAGGAACACTGAAGCTTTCTTT	CASSAGRNTEAFF
15	-	-	TRBV7-3	TRBJ1-5	TGTGCCAGCAGCTTAGGGGTTTGGAACAATCAGCCCCAGCATTTT	CASSLGVWNNQPQHF
15	-	TRBD1	TRBV7-2	TRBJ1-2	TGTGCCAGCAGCCTGAAGGACAGGGGAGGTTATGGCTACACCTTC	CASSLKDRGGYGYTF
16	-	-	TRBV7-9	TRBJ2-2	TGTGCCAGCAGCCCGCCTCTTGCTCAGAACACCGGGGAGCTGTTTTTT	CASSPPLAQNTGELFF
15	once	TRBD1	TRBV9	TRBJ2-5	TGTGCCAGCAGCGTAGGGACAGGGGGTTTGGAGACCCAGTACTTC	CASSVGTGGLETQYF
14	-	-	TRBV19	TRBJ1-5	TGTGCCAGTAGTGAACAGGGCGGCAATCAGCCCCAGCATTTT	CASSEQGGNQPQHF
13	-	-	TRBV11-2	TRBJ1-1	TGTGCCAGCAGCTTAGTAGTGAACAGTGAAGCTTTCTTT	CASSLVVNSEAFF
15	-	TRBD2	TRBV2	TRBJ2-7	TGTGCCAGCAGTGAAGCTAGCGGGGGTCCCTACGAGCAGTACTTC	CASSEASGGPYEQYF
14	-	-	TRBV6-6	TRBJ2-7	TGTGCCAGCAGTTACAGGAGGGGGCGACTCGAGCAGTACTTC	CASSYRRGRLEQYF
20	few	TRBD2	TRBV5-5	TRBJ2-3	TGTGCCAGCAGCCGCCGACAGACTAGCGGGGGGCCCGGGAGCACAGATACGCAGTATTTT	CASSRRQTSGGPGSTDTQYF
16	-	TRBD2	TRBV11-2	TRBJ2-1	TGTGCCAGCAGCTTAGGACTCGGCCTAGCGGGGAATGAGCAGTTCTTC	CASSLGLGLAGNEQFF
13	-	-	TRBV30	TRBJ2-7	TGTGCCTGGAGTAAGAACGGGGGATACGAGCAGTACTTC	CAWSKNGGYEQYF
12	-	-	TRBV30	TRBJ1-2	TGTGCCTGGAGTGTAGAGCGCGGCGGCTACACCTTC	CAWSVERGGYTF
14	-	-	TRBV7-3	TRBJ1-6	TGTGCCAGCAGCTTATTCAAGTATAATTCACCCCTCCACTTT	CASSLFKYNSPLHF
14	-	-	TRBV19	TRBJ2-5	TGTGCCAGTAGTATGGATGGCGGACAAGAGACCCAGTACTTC	CASSMDGGQETQYF
15	-	-	TRBV18	TRBJ1-2	TGTGCCAGCTCACCGGACCGAGGGGCAGTCTATGGCTACACCTTC	CASSPDRGAVYGYTF
14	-	-	TRBV29-1	TRBJ1-5	TGCAGCGCCCAGGACAGCCGGATCAATCAGCCCCAGCATTTT	CSAQDSRINQPQHF
15	-	-	TRBV5-1	TRBJ1-1	TGCGCCAGCAGCGGCAAAGGAGACCTAAACACTGAAGCTTTCTTT	CASSGKGDLNTEAFF
15	-	-	TRBV10-1	TRBJ2-7	TGCGCCAGCCAGAGTTTCAGGGGGGCGGGCTACGAGCAGTACTTC	CASQSFRGAGYEQYF